This TCR beta chain was sequenced during a study of OX40 agonist ivuxolimab in advanced cancers. Repertoires were generated with immunoSEQ multiplex PCR, while TCRdb's copy carries only in-frame clones and drops some. The sample holds approximately 68,000 clones; roughly 86% are singletons and the top ten take under 0.85%. This clone was seen a handful of times. Germline V gene sequence: CDR1 LNHDA, CDR2 SQIVND (reference sequence). This CDR3 region has 13 residues. The junction had 6 bases not matched to a gene; V was cut back by 9 bases and J by 5 bases. The chain carries TRBV19 and TRBJ1-5; 8 positions match TRBD1. This receptor was identified in an adult with an advanced solid tumor such as melanoma, head and neck, liver or kidney cancer. The sample here was CD4+ or CD8+ T cells sorted from blood, taken in a trial of the OX40 agonist ivuxolimab. The CDR3 DNA reads as TGTGCCAGCAAAGACAGGGGATATCAGCCCCAGCATTTT. This sequence encodes CASKDRGYQPQHF.